Listed below are T cell receptor beta chains from one sample, sequenced in a study of cytomegalovirus exposure and HLA in healthy donors. Only in-frame clones appear in the TCRdb table, and some are missing; sequencing was by immunoSEQ multiplex PCR. The table lists 65,000 to 90,000 clones, roughly 89% of them singletons. Source material: PBMCs. The source is a woman aged 18-35 years in good health and CMV-seropositive. CDR3s include the opening cysteine and the closing phenylalanine or tryptophan. Each record gives: J gene, D gene, CDR3 length, V gene, clone size, CDR3 protein, CDR3 DNA. A D gene is named only where the DNA matches it firmly. Size values are once, few and many counts, or a class for expanded clones, and some rows have none.

TRBJ1-3 | TRBD1 | 19 | TRBV11-2 | - | CASSLAVEGAELGGNTIYF | TGTGCCAGCAGCTTAGCCGTCGAGGGGGCCGAGCTGGGTGGCAACACCATATATTTT
TRBJ2-7 | TRBD1 | 13 | TRBV27 | - | CASSQGAHYEQYF | TGTGCCAGCTCCCAGGGGGCTCACTACGAGCAGTACTTC
TRBJ2-7 | TRBD2 | 16 | TRBV5-4 | - | CASSPLGRGDGYEQYF | TGTGCCAGCAGCCCGCTAGGGAGGGGCGACGGATACGAGCAGTACTTC
TRBJ2-5 | - | 14 | TRBV6-1 | - | CASSEGSGWGTQYF | TGTGCCAGCAGTGAGGGGAGCGGATGGGGGACCCAGTACTTC
TRBJ1-5 | TRBD1 | 14 | TRBV19 | - | CATLGDRGNQPQHF | TGTGCCACCCTCGGGGACAGGGGAAATCAGCCCCAGCATTTT
TRBJ1-1 | TRBD1 | 15 | TRBV27 | - | CASSLDRGLGTEAFF | TGTGCCAGCAGTCTCGACAGGGGCCTGGGGACTGAAGCTTTCTTT
TRBJ2-2 | - | 15 | TRBV10-1 | - | CASSEGGTHTGELFF | TGCGCCAGCAGTGAGGGAGGGACCCACACCGGGGAGCTGTTTTTT
TRBJ1-5 | TRBD1 | 15 | TRBV28 | - | CASSLYDRVSQPQHF | TGTGCCAGCAGTTTATATGACAGGGTCAGTCAGCCCCAGCATTTT
TRBJ2-7 | TRBD1 | 14 | TRBV4-3 | - | CASSQWTGSHEQYF | TGCGCCAGCAGCCAGTGGACAGGTTCTCACGAGCAGTACTTC
TRBJ2-5 | TRBD2 | 15 | TRBV28 | - | CASKSSGGGQETQYF | TGTGCCAGCAAGTCTAGCGGGGGGGGCCAAGAGACCCAGTACTTC
TRBJ2-5 | - | 15 | TRBV5-5 | - | CASSLYNSMLETQYF | TGTGCCAGCAGCTTATACAATTCAATGTTGGAGACCCAGTACTTC
TRBJ2-1 | - | 12 | TRBV29-1 | - | CSTRRSNNEQFF | TGCAGCACTCGGAGGTCGAACAATGAGCAGTTCTTC
TRBJ1-2 | - | 14 | TRBV6-5 | once | CASSRGGTQSVYTF | TGTGCCAGCAGTCGGGGCGGGACGCAGTCTGTCTACACCTTC
TRBJ2-2 | - | 14 | TRBV7-2 | - | CASTPRAVPGELFF | TGTGCCAGCACCCCAAGAGCGGTCCCCGGGGAGCTGTTTTTT
TRBJ2-3 | - | 16 | TRBV5-1 | - | CASSKPQTAFADTQYF | TGCGCCAGCAGCAAACCCCAGACAGCCTTCGCAGATACGCAGTATTTT
TRBJ1-5 | - | 13 | TRBV18 | - | CASSLTDNQPQHF | TGTGCCAGCTCATTGACAGACAATCAGCCCCAGCATTTT
TRBJ1-4 | - | 11 | TRBV29-1 | - | CSANSGEKLFF | TGCAGCGCTAACAGTGGTGAAAAACTGTTTTTT
TRBJ2-7 | TRBD1 | 15 | TRBV7-2 | - | CASSNNPGQGTRQYF | TGTGCCAGCAGCAACAATCCGGGACAGGGCACGAGGCAGTACTTC
TRBJ2-1 | TRBD1 | 17 | TRBV4-3 | - | CASSQEVPGQGANEQFF | TGCGCCAGCAGCCAAGAGGTTCCGGGACAGGGGGCAAATGAGCAGTTCTTC
TRBJ2-5 | TRBD2 | 16 | TRBV10-2 | - | CASSEGSSGWRETQYF | TGCGCCAGCAGTGAGGGGTCTAGCGGGTGGAGGGAGACCCAGTACTTC
TRBJ2-2 | - | 11 | TRBV30 | once | CAWRYSGELFF | TGTGCCTGGAGGTACTCCGGGGAGCTGTTTTTT
TRBJ2-7 | TRBD1 | 14 | TRBV10-3 | once | CAIRQTGVTYEQYF | TGTGCCATCAGGCAGACAGGGGTTACCTACGAGCAGTACTTC
TRBJ1-2 | TRBD1 | 13 | TRBV5-6 | once | CASSRGRGDGYTF | TGTGCCAGCAGCCGAGGCAGGGGGGATGGCTACACCTTC
TRBJ1-1 | - | 15 | TRBV5-1 | - | CASSLDSLMNTEAFF | TGCGCCAGCAGCTTGGACAGTCTCATGAACACTGAAGCTTTCTTT
TRBJ2-7 | - | 14 | TRBV7-6 | - | CASSLRVSGGEQYF | TGTGCCAGCAGCTTGAGGGTTAGCGGCGGCGAGCAGTACTTC
TRBJ2-7 | - | 15 | TRBV30 | - | CALSGTPYSSYEQYF | TGTGCCTTGTCGGGGACTCCCTATAGCTCCTACGAGCAGTACTTC
TRBJ2-1 | TRBD2 | 16 | TRBV7-2 | - | CASSFQGLAGNNEQFF | TGTGCCAGCAGCTTCCAGGGACTAGCGGGGAACAATGAGCAGTTCTTC
TRBJ1-1 | - | 13 | TRBV19 | - | CASRRRGDTEAFF | TGTGCCAGTAGGCGGCGGGGGGACACTGAAGCTTTCTTT
TRBJ2-1 | - | 15 | TRBV2 | few | CASSDRLGGHNEQFF | TGTGCCAGCAGTGACCGCCTTGGGGGCCACAATGAGCAGTTCTTC
TRBJ2-1 | TRBD1 | 12 | TRBV10-3 | - | CAISDQGDEQFF | TGTGCCATCAGTGATCAGGGGGATGAGCAGTTCTTC
TRBJ1-6 | TRBD1 | 17 | TRBV19 | - | CASSILQGTGLRSPLHF | TGTGCCAGTAGTATCCTCCAAGGGACAGGCCTTCGCTCACCCCTCCACTTT
TRBJ2-5 | TRBD2 | 15 | TRBV5-1 | - | CASSLSSGVQETQYF | TGCGCCAGCAGCTTGAGTAGCGGGGTACAAGAGACCCAGTACTTC
TRBJ2-7 | TRBD2 | 14 | TRBV6-5 | - | CASRPGGREGEQYF | TGTGCCAGCAGGCCGGGCGGGAGGGAGGGGGAGCAGTACTTC
TRBJ1-5 | TRBD1 | 16 | TRBV19 | - | CASSRPGTGGYQPQHF | TGTGCCAGTAGCCGCCCCGGGACAGGGGGCTATCAGCCCCAGCATTTT
TRBJ1-2 | - | 16 | TRBV6-6 | - | CASSKGEIRALYGYTF | TGTGCCAGCAGCAAGGGGGAGATCAGGGCATTGTATGGCTACACCTTC
TRBJ1-5 | - | 16 | TRBV5-6 | - | CASSSGRQYSNQPQHF | TGTGCCAGCAGCTCGGGTCGACAGTATAGCAATCAGCCCCAGCATTTT
TRBJ2-3 | TRBD2 | 16 | TRBV4-2 | - | CASSQVVASGPDTQYF | TGTGCCAGCAGCCAAGTCGTCGCTAGCGGGCCAGATACGCAGTATTTT
TRBJ2-1 | TRBD2 | 16 | TRBV6-4 | few | CASSDSAGGGSDEQFF | TGTGCCAGCAGTGACTCAGCGGGGGGGGGCTCAGATGAGCAGTTCTTC